Reported below is one T cell receptor (beta chain). This sample is part of a study of blood T cell repertoires in COVID-19. Only in-frame clones appear in the TCRdb table, and some are missing; sequencing was by immunoSEQ multiplex PCR. The sample holds about 240,000 clones, about four fifths seen once. J was trimmed by 3 bases and V by 8 bases; bases with no gene match: 4. CDR3 length: 14 residues. The germline gives CDR1 SGHAT, CDR2 FQNNGV. The source material was peripheral blood. The rearrangement uses TRBV11-2 and TRBJ2-2; TRBD2 agrees at 9 bases. This clonotype was sampled from a man between 25 and 39 years old who had recovered from COVID-19. The CDR3 protein is CASLGGGDTGELFF. The CDR3 DNA reads TGTGCCAGCTTGGGCGGGGGGGACACCGGGGAGCTGTTTTTT. The whole variable domain, remainder taken from reference TRBV11-2 and TRBJ2-2, is EAGVAQSPRYKIIEKRQSVAFWCNPISGHATLYWYQQILGQGPKLLIQFQNNGVVDDSQLPKDRFSAERLKGVDSTLKIQPAKLEDSAVYLCASLGGGDTGELFFGEGSRLTVL.